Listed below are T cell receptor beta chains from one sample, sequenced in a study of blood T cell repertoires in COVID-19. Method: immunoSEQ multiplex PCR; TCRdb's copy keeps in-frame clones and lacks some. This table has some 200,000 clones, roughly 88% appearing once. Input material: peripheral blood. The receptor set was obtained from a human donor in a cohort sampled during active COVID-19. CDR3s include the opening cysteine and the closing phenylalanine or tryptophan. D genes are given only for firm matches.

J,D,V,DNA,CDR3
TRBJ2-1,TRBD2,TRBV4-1,TGCGCCAGCAGCCAAGATGGCGGGAGTAACCACAATGAGCAGTTCTTC,CASSQDGGSNHNEQFF
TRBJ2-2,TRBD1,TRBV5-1,TGCGCCAGCAGCTTATCCCGGACAGGTCACACCGGGGAGCTGTTTTTT,CASSLSRTGHTGELFF
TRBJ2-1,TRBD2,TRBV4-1,TGCGCCAGCAGCCATCCACTAGCGGGAGAAGGCAATGAGCAGTTCTTC,CASSHPLAGEGNEQFF
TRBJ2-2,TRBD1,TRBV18,TGTGCCAGCTCAACTAGGACAGGGGACACCGGGGAGCTGTTTTTT,CASSTRTGDTGELFF
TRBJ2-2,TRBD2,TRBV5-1,TGCGCCAGCAGCTTGCCCGGGACTAGCACCGGGGAGCTGTTTTTT,CASSLPGTSTGELFF
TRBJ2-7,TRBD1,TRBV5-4,TGTGCCAGCAGCAAGGACAGGGGAACCTACGAGCAGTACTTC,CASSKDRGTYEQYF
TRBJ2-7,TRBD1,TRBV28,TGTGCCAGCAGTTTAACGGGACAGGGGGGAGAGCAGTACTTC,CASSLTGQGGEQYF
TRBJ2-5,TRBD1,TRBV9,TGTGCCAGCAGCCTCGACAGGGAAGGGGAGACCCAGTACTTC,CASSLDREGETQYF
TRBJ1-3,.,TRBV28,TGTGCCAGCATAGAGAGCTCTGGAAACACCATATATTTT,CASIESSGNTIYF
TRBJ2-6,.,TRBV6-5,TGTGCCAGCAGTTACGAGGGGGCTGGGGCCAACGTCCTGACTTTC,CASSYEGAGANVLTF